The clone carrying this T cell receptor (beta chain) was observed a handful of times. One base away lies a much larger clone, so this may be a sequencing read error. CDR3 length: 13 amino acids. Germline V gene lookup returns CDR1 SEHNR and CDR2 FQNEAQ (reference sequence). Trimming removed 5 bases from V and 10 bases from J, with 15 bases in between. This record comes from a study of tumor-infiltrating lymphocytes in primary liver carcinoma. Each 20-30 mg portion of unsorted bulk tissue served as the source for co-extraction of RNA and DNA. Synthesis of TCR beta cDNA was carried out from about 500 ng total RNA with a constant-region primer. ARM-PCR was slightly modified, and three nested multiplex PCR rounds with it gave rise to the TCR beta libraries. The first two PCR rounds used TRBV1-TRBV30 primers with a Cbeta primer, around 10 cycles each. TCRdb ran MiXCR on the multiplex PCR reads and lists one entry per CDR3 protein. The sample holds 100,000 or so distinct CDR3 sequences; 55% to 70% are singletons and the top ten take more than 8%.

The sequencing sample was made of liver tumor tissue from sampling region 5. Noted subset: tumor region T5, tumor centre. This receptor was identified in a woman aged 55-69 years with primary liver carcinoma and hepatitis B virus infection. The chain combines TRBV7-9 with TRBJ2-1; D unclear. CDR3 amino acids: CASSLPGLWEQFF. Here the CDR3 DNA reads TGTGCCAGCAGCCTCCCGGGCTTGTGGGAGCAGTTCTTC.